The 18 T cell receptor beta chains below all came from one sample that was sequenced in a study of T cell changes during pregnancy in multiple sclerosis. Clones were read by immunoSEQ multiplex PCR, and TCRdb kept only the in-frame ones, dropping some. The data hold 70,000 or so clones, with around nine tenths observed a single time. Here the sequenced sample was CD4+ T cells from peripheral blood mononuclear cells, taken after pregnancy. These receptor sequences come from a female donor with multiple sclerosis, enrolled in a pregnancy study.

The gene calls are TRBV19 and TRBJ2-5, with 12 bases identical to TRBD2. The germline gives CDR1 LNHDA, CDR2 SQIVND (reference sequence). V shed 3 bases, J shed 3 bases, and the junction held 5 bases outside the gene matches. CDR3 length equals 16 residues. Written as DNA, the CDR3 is TGTGCCAGTAGTATGACTAGCGGGGGACCCGAAGAGACCCAGTACTTC. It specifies CASSMTSGGPEETQYF.

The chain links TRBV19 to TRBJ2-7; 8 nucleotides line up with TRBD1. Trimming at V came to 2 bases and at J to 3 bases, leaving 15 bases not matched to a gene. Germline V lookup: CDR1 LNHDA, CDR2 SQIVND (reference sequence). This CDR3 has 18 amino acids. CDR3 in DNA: TGTGCCAGTAGTATATCGGGGGAATCCCGGGACAGGCGCTACGAGCAGTACTTC. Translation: CASSISGESRDRRYEQYF.

This CDR3 reads CASSSTGAQQYF. The CDR3 nucleotides are TGCGCCAGCAGCTCAACAGGAGCTCAGCAGTACTTC. The genes are TRBV5-1 and TRBJ2-7; tentatively, D is TRBD1 (5 bases). This CDR3 region has 12 residues. Trimming took off 3 bases at V and 8 bases at J, with 12 bases between the two ends. CDR1 is SGHRS and CDR2 is YFSETQ in the germline V gene.

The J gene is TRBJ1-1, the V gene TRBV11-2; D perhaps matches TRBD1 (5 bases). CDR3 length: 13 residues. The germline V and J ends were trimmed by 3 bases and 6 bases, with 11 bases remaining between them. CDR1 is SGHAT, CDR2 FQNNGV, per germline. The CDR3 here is CASSFSQGSEAFF. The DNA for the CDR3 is TGTGCCAGCAGCTTTTCCCAGGGTTCTGAAGCTTTCTTT.

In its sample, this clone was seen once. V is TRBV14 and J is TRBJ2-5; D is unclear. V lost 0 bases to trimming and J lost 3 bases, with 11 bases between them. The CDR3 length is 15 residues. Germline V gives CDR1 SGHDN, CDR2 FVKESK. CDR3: CASSQDFTGEETQYF. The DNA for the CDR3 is TGTGCCAGCAGCCAAGATTTCACGGGTGAAGAGACCCAGTACTTC.

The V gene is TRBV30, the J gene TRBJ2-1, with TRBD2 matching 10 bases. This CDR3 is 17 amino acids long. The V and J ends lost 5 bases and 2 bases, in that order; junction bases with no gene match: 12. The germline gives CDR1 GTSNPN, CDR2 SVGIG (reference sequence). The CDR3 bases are TGTGCCTGGCGGGGAGTAGCGGGAGGATCCGCCTACAATGAGCAGTTCTTC. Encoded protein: CAWRGVAGGSAYNEQFF.

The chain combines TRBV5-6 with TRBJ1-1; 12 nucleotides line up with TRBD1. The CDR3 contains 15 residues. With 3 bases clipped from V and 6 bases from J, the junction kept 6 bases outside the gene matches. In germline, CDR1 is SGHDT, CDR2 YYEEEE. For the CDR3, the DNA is TGTGCCAGCAGCTCGGGGACAGGGGGCCTGGCTGAAGCTTTCTTT. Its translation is CASSSGTGGLAEAFF. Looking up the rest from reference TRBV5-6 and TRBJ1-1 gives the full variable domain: DAGVTQSPTHLIKTRGQQVTLRCSPKSGHDTVSWYQQALGQGPQFIFQYYEEEERQRGNFPDRFSGHQFPNYSSELNVNALLLGDSALYLCASSSGTGGLAEAFFGQGTRLTVV.

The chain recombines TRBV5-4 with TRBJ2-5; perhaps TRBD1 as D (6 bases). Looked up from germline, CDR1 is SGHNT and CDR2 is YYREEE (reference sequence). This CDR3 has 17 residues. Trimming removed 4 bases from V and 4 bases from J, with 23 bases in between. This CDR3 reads CASSPHPDSRVGETQYF. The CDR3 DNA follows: TGTGCCAGCAGCCCTCACCCGGACAGTCGGGTGGGAGAGACCCAGTACTTC.

The CDR3: CASTTGQGGYQPQHF. CDR3 in DNA: TGTGCCAGCACCACCGGACAGGGAGGGTATCAGCCCCAGCATTTT. This chain connects TRBV6-1 to TRBJ1-5, with 8 bases aligning to TRBD1. The CDR3 is made up of 15 amino acids. CDR1 is MNHNS and CDR2 is SASEGT in the germline V gene. The V segment lost 7 bases and the J segment 5 bases; nucleotides outside the gene matches: 10.

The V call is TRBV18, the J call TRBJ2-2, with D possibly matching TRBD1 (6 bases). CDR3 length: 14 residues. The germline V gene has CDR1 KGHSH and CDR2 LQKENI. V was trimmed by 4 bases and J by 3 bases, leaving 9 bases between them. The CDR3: CASSLRGYTGELFF. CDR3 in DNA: TGTGCCAGCTCACTCAGGGGTTACACCGGGGAGCTGTTTTTT.

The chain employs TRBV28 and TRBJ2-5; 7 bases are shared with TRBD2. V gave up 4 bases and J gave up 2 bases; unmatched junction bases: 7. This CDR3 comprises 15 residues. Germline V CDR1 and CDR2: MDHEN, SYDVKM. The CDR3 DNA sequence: TGTGCCAGCAGTTATACAGGTAGCGGGCAAGAGACCCAGTACTTC. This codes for CASSYTGSGQETQYF. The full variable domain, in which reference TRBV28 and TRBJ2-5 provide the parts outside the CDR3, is DVKVTQSSRYLVKRTGEKVFLECVQDMDHENMFWYRQDPGLGLRLIYFSYDVKMKEKGDIPEGYSVSREKKERFSLILESASTNQTSMYLCASSYTGSGQETQYFGPGTRLLVL.

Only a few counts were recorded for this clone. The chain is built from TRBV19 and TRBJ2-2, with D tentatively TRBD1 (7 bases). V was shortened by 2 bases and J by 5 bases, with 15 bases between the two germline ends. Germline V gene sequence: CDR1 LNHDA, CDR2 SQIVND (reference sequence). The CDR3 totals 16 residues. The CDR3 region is CASSIKGAGRTGELFF. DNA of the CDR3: TGTGCCAGTAGTATAAAGGGGGCGGGAAGGACCGGGGAGCTGTTTTTT.

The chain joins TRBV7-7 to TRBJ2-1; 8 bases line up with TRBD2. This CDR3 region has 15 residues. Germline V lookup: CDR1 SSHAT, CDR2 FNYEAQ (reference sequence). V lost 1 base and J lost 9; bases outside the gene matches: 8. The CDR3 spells CASSLEGPGRAEQFF. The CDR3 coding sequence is TGTGCCAGCAGCTTAGAAGGTCCCGGGAGGGCTGAGCAGTTCTTC.

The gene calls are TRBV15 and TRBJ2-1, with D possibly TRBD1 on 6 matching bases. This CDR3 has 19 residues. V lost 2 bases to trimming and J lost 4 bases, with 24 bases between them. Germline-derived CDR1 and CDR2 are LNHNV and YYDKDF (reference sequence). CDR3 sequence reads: CATSRLPSGQLGLYNEQFF. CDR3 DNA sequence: TGTGCCACCAGCAGACTCCCCTCAGGACAGTTGGGGTTATACAATGAGCAGTTCTTC. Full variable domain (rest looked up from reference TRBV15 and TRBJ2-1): DAMVIQNPRYQVTQFGKPVTLSCSQTLNHNVMYWYQQKSSQAPKLLFHYYDKDFNNEADTPDNFQSRRPNTSFCFLDIRSPGLGDTAMYLCATSRLPSGQLGLYNEQFFGPGTRLTVL.

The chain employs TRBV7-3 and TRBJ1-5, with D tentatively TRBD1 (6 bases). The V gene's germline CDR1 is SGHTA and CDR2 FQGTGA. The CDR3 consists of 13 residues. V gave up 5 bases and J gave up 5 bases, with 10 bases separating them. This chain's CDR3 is CASSPKGDQPQHF. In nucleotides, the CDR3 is TGTGCCAGCAGCCCAAAGGGGGATCAGCCCCAGCATTTT.

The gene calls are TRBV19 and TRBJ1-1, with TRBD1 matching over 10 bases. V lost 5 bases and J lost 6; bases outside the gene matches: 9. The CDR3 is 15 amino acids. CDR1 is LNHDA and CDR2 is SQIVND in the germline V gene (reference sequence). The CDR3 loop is CASSARDRGWAEAFF. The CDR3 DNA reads TGTGCCAGTAGTGCCCGGGACAGGGGTTGGGCTGAAGCTTTCTTT.

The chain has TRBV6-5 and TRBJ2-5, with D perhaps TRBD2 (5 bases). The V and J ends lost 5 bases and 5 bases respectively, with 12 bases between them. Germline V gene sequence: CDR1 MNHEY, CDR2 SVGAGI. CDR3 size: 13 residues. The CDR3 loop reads CASSPRRRETQYF. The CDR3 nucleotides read TGTGCCAGCAGTCCTAGGAGGCGGGAGACCCAGTACTTC.

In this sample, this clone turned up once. The CDR3: CASSRKTETGELFF. In DNA form, the CDR3 reads TGTGCCAGCAGTCGGAAGACAGAGACCGGGGAGCTGTTTTTT. The rearrangement uses TRBV6-6 and TRBJ2-2, with TRBD1 as a possible D gene (5 bases). V shed 5 bases and J shed 5 bases, with 12 bases lying between them. From germline, CDR1 is MNHNY and CDR2 SVGAGI (reference sequence). The CDR3 sequence is 14 residues long.